A selection of T cell receptor beta chains follows, all from one sample in a study of T-cell memory formation after mild COVID-19. Each CDR3 protein gets one entry after TCRdb re-called the 5' RACE reads with MiXCR. The profile shows 350,000 to 500,000 distinct CDR3 sequences, under 25% of them singletons. Sequencing was carried out using PBMCs or a T cell subset sorted from them (not recorded which). These receptors were collected from an adult woman who had mild COVID-19 (a few samples of this study predate the infection). Cell type and time point are not known. Both conserved end residues are part of each CDR3. A D gene is named only where the DNA matches it firmly. The listing skips clone size in some rows; elsewhere it reads once, few, many or a size class.

D gene,clone size,J gene,V gene,CDR3 DNA,CDR3 protein
TRBD2,NA,TRBJ2-7,TRBV10-3,TGTGCCATCAGTCCCTTTGGCGGGAGGGCCGAGGGGGACGAGCAGTACTTC,CAISPFGGRAEGDEQYF
NA,few,TRBJ2-5,TRBV15,TGTGCCACCAGCCTCCCGCCGGGCAGGAGGCAGACCCAGTACTTC,CATSLPPGRRQTQYF
NA,NA,TRBJ2-3,TRBV15,TGTGCCACCCACGGGGAAAACACAGATACGCAGTATTTT,CATHGENTDTQYF
NA,few,TRBJ2-6,TRBV3-1,TGTGCCAGCAGCCAAGATTGGGCCGTTCAGGGGGCCAACGTCCTGACTTTC,CASSQDWAVQGANVLTF
NA,NA,TRBJ2-1,TRBV29-1,TGCAGCGTTGGATCCGGGACTTCGTACGAGCAGTTCTTC,CSVGSGTSYEQFF
NA,once,TRBJ2-3,TRBV20-1,TGCAGTGCTAGAGATGGTAGCGGAAGCTTCTCCACAGATACGCAGTATTTT,CSARDGSGSFSTDTQYF
NA,few,TRBJ2-2,TRBV7-9,TGTGCCAGCAGCGGACGGGTGGGACTTCGGGACACCGGGGAGCTGTTTTTT,CASSGRVGLRDTGELFF
TRBD1,few,TRBJ1-5,TRBV20-1,TGCAGTGCTAGAGATAACAGGGGATTCAATCAGCCCCAGCATTTT,CSARDNRGFNQPQHF
NA,NA,TRBJ1-2,TRBV19,TGTGCCAGTAGTATCATCGGCTATGGCTACACCTTC,CASSIIGYGYTF
TRBD1,few,TRBJ2-3,TRBV6-5,TGTGCCAGCAGTTATCCTGGGACAGGGTTGCAGTATTTT,CASSYPGTGLQYF
TRBD2,many,TRBJ2-5,TRBV19,TGTGCCAGTAGTATGCCGGGACTAGCCTCGGAGACCCAGTACTTC,CASSMPGLASETQYF
NA,NA,TRBJ2-7,TRBV12-3/TRBV12-4,TGTGCCAGCAGTAAGCCCGTAGGGGCCAACTACGAGCAGTACTTC,CASSKPVGANYEQYF
NA,NA,TRBJ2-3,TRBV5-1,TGCGCCAGCAGATCCGGCAAGCCATTGCAGTATTTT,CASRSGKPLQYF
NA,NA,TRBJ1-2,TRBV5-1,TGCGCCAGCAGCTCCCCTGCCGTGGGCGACTATGGCTACACCTTC,CASSSPAVGDYGYTF
NA,NA,TRBJ2-7,TRBV9,TGTGCCAGCAGCCCGCATGGGGGGACCCGTTTCTACGAGCAGTACTTC,CASSPHGGTRFYEQYF
TRBD1,NA,TRBJ2-5,TRBV24-1,TGTGCCACCAGTGAGGACATAAGGGGGCACCAAGAGACCCAGTACTTC,CATSEDIRGHQETQYF
NA,few,TRBJ2-3,TRBV14,TGTGCCAGCAGCCTCTACCCGAGGGAGCAGTATTTT,CASSLYPREQYF
TRBD2,NA,TRBJ2-5,TRBV6-5,TGTGCCAGCAGTTACGCTAGCGGGGGGTCAGAGACCCAGTACTTC,CASSYASGGSETQYF
TRBD1,NA,TRBJ2-7,TRBV2,TGTGCCAGCTTCGGGACAGGGAGAGCCTACGAGCAGTACTTC,CASFGTGRAYEQYF
NA,few,TRBJ2-3,TRBV6-1,TGTGCCAGCAGTGAATCCTACAGCACAGATACGCAGTATTTT,CASSESYSTDTQYF
TRBD2,few,TRBJ2-3,TRBV12-3/TRBV12-4,TGTGCCAGCAGTCACACCTTGACTAGCGGGGGGGCCGGGAGAGATACGCAGTATTTT,CASSHTLTSGGAGRDTQYF
NA,NA,TRBJ1-2,TRBV5-1,TGCGCCAGCAGTTCAGTCGGGACGCCAACTAACTATGGCTACACCTTC,CASSSVGTPTNYGYTF
NA,NA,TRBJ1-2,TRBV5-1,TGCGCCAGCAGCTTGGACATTCCTAACTATGGCTACACCTTC,CASSLDIPNYGYTF
NA,NA,TRBJ2-7,TRBV4-2,TGTGCCAGCAGCCAAGAACCCTCGGACAGCACTTTCTCCTACGAGCAGTACTTC,CASSQEPSDSTFSYEQYF
NA,few,TRBJ1-1,TRBV7-9,TGTGCCAGCAGCCAAATAGAGAACACTGAAGCTTTCTTT,CASSQIENTEAFF
NA,NA,TRBJ1-1,TRBV4-1,TGCGCCAGCAGCCAAGAAAGAGGGTCCATGAACACTGAAGCTTTCTTT,CASSQERGSMNTEAFF
NA,NA,TRBJ1-1,TRBV29-1,TGCAGCGTTGAAGATCGAAGTCTTCTGAACACTGAAGCTTTCTTT,CSVEDRSLLNTEAFF
NA,few,TRBJ1-1,TRBV5-1,TGCGCCAGCAGCTCCCTTTCGGAGGACACTGAAGCTTTCTTT,CASSSLSEDTEAFF
NA,NA,TRBJ1-1,TRBV29-1,TGCAGCGTGACGCGATTCACAGGGAACACTGAAGCTTTCTTT,CSVTRFTGNTEAFF